Given below is one T cell receptor beta chain in context. The data were obtained in a study of blood T cell repertoires in COVID-19. Sequencing was performed with immunoSEQ multiplex PCR; in TCRdb, only in-frame clones are kept and a portion is missing. Of 180,000 or so clones in the sample, 80% are singletons; the top ten hold roughly 14%. This CDR3 has 14 amino acids. Germline V lookup: CDR1 SGHDN, CDR2 FVKESK. V lost 5 bases, J lost 2 bases, and 5 bases stayed unmatched. The chain employs TRBV14 and TRBJ2-7, with 8 bases matching TRBD1. The receptor comes from a man aged 60 to 69 who had been exposed to COVID-19. Sequenced sample: PBMCs or T cells enriched from blood (not recorded which). The CDR3 coding sequence is TGTGCCAGCAGCGCCGGACAGGGCCCCTACGAGCAGTACTTC. It specifies CASSAGQGPYEQYF.